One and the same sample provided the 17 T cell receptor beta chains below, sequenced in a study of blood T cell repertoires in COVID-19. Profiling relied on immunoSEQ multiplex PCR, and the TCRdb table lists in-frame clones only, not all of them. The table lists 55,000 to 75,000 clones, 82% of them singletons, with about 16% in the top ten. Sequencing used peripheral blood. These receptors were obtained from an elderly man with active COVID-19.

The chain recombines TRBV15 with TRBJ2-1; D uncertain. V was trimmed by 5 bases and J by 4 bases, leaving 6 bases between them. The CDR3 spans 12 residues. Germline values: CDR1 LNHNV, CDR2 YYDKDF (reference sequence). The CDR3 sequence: CATSLGYNEQFF. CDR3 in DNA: TGTGCCACCAGCCTAGGATACAATGAGCAGTTCTTC.

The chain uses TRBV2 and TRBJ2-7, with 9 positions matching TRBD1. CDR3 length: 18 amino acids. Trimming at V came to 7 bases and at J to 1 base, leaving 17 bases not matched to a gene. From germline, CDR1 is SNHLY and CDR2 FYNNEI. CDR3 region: CASTSRVSPGQGSYEQYF. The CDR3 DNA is TGTGCCAGCACCTCGCGGGTATCACCGGGACAGGGTTCCTACGAGCAGTACTTC. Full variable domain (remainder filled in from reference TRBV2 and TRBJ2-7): EPEVTQTPSHQVTQMGQEVILRCVPISNHLYFYWYRQILGQKVEFLVSFYNNEISEKSEIFDDQFSVERPDGSNFTLKIRSTKLEDSAMYFCASTSRVSPGQGSYEQYFGPGTRLTVT.

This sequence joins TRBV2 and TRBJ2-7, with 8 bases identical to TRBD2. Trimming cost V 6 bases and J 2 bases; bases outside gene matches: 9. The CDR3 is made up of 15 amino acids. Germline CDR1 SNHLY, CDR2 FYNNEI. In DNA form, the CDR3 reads TGTGCCAGCAGCGCGTCCCGGGAGGGCCCCTACGAGCAGTACTTC. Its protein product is CASSASREGPYEQYF.

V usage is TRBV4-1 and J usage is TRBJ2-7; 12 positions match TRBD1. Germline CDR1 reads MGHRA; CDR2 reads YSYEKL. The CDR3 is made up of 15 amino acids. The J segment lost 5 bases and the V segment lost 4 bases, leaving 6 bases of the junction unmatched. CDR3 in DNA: TGCGCCAGCAGCCCCCGGGACAGGGGGCTCAACGAGCAGTACTTC. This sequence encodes CASSPRDRGLNEQYF.

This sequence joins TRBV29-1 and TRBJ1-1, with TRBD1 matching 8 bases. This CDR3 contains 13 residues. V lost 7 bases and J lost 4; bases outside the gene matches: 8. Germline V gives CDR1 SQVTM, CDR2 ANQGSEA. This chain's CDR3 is CSARQGSATEAFF. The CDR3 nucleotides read TGCAGCGCCCGACAGGGGTCGGCCACTGAAGCTTTCTTT.

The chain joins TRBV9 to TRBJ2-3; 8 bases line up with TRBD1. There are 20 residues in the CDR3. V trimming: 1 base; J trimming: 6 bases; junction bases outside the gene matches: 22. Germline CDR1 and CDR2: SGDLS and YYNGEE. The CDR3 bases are TGTGCCAGCAGCGTACCCGGGACAGGACGGACAGGGAGGAGGAGGGATACGCAGTATTTT. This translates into CASSVPGTGRTGRRRDTQYF. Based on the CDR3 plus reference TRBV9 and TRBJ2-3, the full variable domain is DSGVTQTPKHLITATGQRVTLRCSPRSGDLSVYWYQQSLDQGLQFLIQYYNGEERAKGNILERFSAQQFPDLHSELNLSSLELGDSALYFCASSVPGTGRTGRRRDTQYFGPGTRLTVL.

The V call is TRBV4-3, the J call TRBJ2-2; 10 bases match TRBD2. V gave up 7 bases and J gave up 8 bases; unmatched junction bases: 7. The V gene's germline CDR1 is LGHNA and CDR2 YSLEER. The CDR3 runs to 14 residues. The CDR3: CASNPTSGAGELFF. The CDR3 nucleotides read TGCGCCAGCAACCCCACTAGCGGGGCTGGGGAGCTGTTTTTT.

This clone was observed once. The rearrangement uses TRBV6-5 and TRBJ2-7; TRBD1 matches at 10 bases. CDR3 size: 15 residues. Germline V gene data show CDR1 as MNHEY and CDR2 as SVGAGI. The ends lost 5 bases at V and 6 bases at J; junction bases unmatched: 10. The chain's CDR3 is CASSQKPTGGSEQYF. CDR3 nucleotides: TGTGCCAGCAGTCAAAAACCGACAGGGGGCTCCGAGCAGTACTTC.

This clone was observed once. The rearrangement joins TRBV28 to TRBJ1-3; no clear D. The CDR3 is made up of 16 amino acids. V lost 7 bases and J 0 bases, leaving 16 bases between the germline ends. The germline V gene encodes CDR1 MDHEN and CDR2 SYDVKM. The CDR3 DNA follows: TGTGCCAGCAACACTAGAGTCCTTAGCTCTGGAAACACCATATATTTT. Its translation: CASNTRVLSSGNTIYF.

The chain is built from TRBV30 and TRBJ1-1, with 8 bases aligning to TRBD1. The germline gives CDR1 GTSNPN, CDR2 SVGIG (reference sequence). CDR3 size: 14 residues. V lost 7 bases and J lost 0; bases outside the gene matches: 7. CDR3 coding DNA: TGTGCCTTTACCTGGACAGGGATGAACACTGAAGCTTTCTTT. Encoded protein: CAFTWTGMNTEAFF.

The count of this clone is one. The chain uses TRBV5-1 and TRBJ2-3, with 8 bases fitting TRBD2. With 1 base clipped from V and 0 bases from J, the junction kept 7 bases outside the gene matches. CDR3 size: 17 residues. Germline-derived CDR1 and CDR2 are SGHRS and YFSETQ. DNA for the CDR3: TGCGCCAGCAGCTTGAGTCCAATAGCGGGGAGCACAGATACGCAGTATTTT. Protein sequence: CASSLSPIAGSTDTQYF.

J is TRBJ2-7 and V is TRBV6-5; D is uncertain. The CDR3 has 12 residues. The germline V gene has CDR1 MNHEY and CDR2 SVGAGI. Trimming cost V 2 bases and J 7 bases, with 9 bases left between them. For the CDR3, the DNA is TGTGCCAGCAGTTACGGAGATGGGGAGCAGTACTTC. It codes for CASSYGDGEQYF.

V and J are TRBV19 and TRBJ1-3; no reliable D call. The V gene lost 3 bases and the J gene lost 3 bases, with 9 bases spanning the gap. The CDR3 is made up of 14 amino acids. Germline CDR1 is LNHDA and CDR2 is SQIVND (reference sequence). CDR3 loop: CASSISGIGNTIYF. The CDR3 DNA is TGTGCCAGTAGTATTAGCGGAATTGGAAACACCATATATTTT.

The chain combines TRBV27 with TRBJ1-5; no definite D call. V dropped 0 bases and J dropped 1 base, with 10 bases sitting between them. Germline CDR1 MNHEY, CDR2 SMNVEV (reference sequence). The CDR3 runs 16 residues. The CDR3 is CASSLSGGISNQPQHF. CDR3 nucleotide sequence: TGTGCCAGCAGTTTATCTGGAGGGATCAGCAATCAGCCCCAGCATTTT.

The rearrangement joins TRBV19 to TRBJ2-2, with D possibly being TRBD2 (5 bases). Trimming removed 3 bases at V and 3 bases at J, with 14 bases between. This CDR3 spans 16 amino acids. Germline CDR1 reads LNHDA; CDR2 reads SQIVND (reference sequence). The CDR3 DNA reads TGTGCCAGTAGTATGAATCTAGCTTCTGACACCGGGGAGCTGTTTTTT. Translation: CASSMNLASDTGELFF.

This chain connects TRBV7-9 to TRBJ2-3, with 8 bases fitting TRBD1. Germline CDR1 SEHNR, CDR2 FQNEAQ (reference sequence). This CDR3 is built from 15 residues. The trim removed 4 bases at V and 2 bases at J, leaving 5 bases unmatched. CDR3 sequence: CASSYRTGYTDTQYF. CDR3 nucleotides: TGTGCCAGCAGCTATCGGACAGGGTACACAGATACGCAGTATTTT.

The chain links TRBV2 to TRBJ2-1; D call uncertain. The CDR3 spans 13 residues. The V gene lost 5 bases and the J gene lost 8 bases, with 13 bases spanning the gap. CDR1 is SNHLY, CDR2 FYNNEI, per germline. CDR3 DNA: TGTGCCAGCAGTCTCCTAGAAGGCCATGAGCAGTTCTTC. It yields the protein CASSLLEGHEQFF. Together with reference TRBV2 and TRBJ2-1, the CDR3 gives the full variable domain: EPEVTQTPSHQVTQMGQEVILRCVPISNHLYFYWYRQILGQKVEFLVSFYNNEISEKSEIFDDQFSVERPDGSNFTLKIRSTKLEDSAMYFCASSLLEGHEQFFGPGTRLTVL.